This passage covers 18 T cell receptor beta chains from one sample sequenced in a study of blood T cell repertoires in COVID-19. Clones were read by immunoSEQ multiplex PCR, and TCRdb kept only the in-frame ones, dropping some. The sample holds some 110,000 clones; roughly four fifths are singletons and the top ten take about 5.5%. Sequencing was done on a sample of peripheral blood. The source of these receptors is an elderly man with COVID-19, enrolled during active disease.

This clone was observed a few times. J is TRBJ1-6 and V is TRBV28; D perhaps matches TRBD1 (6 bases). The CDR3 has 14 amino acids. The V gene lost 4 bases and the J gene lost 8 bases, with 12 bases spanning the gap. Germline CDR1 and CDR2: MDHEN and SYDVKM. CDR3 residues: CASSSGTQYSPLHF. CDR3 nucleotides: TGTGCCAGCAGTTCCGGGACACAATATTCACCCCTCCACTTT.

CDR3 nucleotide sequence: TGTGCCAGCAAAAGTTTAGGGGCTAGCGGGAATACAGATACGCAGTATTTT. Its translation is CASKSLGASGNTDTQYF. The genes are TRBV27 and TRBJ2-3; TRBD2 agrees at 9 bases. This CDR3 comprises 17 residues. The germline CDR1 and CDR2 sequences are MNHEY and SMNVEV (reference sequence). The junction had 14 bases not matched to a gene; V was cut back by 7 bases and J by 3 bases.

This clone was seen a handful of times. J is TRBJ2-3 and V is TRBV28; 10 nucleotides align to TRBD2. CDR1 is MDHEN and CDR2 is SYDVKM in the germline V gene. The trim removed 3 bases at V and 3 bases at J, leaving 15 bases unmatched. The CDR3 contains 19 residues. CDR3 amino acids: CASSFTLTQLAGLTDTQYF. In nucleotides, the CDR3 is TGTGCCAGCAGTTTCACCCTTACCCAACTAGCGGGATTGACAGATACGCAGTATTTT.

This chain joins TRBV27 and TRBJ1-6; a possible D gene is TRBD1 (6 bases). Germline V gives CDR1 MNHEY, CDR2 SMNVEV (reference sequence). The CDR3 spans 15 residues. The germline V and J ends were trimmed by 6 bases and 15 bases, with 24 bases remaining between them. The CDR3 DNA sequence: TGTGCCAGCAGCCAACGGATGGCAGGGGATTTCCGCCTCCACTTT. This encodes CASSQRMAGDFRLHF.

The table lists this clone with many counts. The CDR3 loop reads CASSYYGTDVDIQYF. The CDR3 nucleotides are TGTGCCAGCAGTTACTACGGGACAGATGTAGACATTCAGTACTTC. The gene calls are TRBV6-2 or TRBV6-3 and TRBJ2-4; 7 bases line up with TRBD1. The CDR3 loop spans 15 amino acids. The V and J ends lost 1 base and 8 bases, in that order; junction bases with no gene match: 8. Germline V lookup: CDR1 MNHEY, CDR2 SVGEGT.

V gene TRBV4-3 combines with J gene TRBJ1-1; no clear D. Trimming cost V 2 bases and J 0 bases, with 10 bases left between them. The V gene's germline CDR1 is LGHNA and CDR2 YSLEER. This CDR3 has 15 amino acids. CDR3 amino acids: CASSQQARMNTEAFF. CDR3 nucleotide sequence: TGCGCCAGCAGCCAACAGGCCCGTATGAACACTGAAGCTTTCTTT.

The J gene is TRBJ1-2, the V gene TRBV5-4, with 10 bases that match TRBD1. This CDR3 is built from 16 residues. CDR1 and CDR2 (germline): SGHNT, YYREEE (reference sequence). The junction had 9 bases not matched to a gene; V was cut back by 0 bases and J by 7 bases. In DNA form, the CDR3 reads TGTGCCAGCAGCTTGGCTAAGACAGGGGGCGCACGTGGCTACACCTTC. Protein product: CASSLAKTGGARGYTF.

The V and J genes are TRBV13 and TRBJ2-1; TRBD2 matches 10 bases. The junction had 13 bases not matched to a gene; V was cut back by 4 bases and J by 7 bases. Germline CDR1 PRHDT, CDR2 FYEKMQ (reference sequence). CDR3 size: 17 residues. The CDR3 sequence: CASSSLAGWKLSNEQFF. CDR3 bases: TGTGCCAGCAGCTCACTAGCGGGATGGAAACTTTCGAATGAGCAGTTCTTC.

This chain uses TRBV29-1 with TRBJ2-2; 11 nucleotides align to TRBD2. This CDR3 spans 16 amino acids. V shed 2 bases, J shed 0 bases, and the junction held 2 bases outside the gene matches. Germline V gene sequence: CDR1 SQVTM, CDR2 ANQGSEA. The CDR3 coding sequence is TGCAGCGTTGAACTAGCGGGAGGACCGAACACCGGGGAGCTGTTTTTT. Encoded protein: CSVELAGGPNTGELFF.

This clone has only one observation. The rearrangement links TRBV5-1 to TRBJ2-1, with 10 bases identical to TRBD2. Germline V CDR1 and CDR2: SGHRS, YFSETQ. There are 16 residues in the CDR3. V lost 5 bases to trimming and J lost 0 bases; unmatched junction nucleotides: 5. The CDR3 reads CASRRGTSASYNEQFF. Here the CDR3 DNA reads TGCGCCAGCAGGCGTGGGACTAGCGCCTCCTACAATGAGCAGTTCTTC.

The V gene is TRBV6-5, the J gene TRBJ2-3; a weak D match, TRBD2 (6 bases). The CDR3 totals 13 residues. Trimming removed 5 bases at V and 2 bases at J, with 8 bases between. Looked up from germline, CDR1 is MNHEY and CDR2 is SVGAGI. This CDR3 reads CASSRTNTDTQYF. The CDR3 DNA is TGTGCCAGCAGTAGGACTAACACAGATACGCAGTATTTT.

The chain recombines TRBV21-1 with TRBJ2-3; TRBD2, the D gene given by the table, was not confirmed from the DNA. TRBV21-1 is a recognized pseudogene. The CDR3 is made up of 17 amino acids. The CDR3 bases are TGTGCCAGCAGCCTGGGACTAGCGGGAGTTACCACAGATACGCAGTATTTT. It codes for CASSLGLAGVTTDTQYF.

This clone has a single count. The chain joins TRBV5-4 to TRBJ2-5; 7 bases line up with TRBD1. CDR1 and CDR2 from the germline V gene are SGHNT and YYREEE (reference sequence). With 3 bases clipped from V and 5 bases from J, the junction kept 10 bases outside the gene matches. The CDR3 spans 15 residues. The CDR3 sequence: CASSSPTGSLETQYF. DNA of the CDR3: TGTGCCAGCAGCTCCCCGACAGGGTCCCTCGAGACCCAGTACTTC.

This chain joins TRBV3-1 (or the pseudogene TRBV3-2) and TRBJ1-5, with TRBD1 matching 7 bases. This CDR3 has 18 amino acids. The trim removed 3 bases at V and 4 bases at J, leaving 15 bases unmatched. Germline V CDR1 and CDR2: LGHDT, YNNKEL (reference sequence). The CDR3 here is CASSHKRSERQGNQPQHF. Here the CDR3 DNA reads TGTGCCAGCAGCCATAAAAGGTCAGAAAGACAGGGTAATCAGCCCCAGCATTTT.

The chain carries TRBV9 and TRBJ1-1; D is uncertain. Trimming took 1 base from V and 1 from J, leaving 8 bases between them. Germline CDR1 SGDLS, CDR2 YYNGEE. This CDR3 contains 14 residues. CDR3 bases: TGTGCCAGCAGCGTAAGGGAGGGGAACACTGAAGCTTTCTTT. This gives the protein CASSVREGNTEAFF. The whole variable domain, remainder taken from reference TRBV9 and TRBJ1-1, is DSGVTQTPKHLITATGQRVTLRCSPRSGDLSVYWYQQSLDQGLQFLIQYYNGEERAKGNILERFSAQQFPDLHSELNLSSLELGDSALYFCASSVREGNTEAFFGQGTRLTVV.

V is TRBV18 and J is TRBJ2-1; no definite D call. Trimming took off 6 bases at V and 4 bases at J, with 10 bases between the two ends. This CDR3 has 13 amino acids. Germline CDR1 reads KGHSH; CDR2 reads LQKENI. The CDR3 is CASSPTEYNEQFF. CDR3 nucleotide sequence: TGTGCCAGCTCGCCTACCGAATACAATGAGCAGTTCTTC.

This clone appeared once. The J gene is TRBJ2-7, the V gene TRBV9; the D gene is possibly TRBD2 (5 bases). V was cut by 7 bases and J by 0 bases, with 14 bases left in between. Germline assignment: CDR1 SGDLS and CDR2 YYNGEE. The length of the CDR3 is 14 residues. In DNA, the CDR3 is TGTGCCAGCGCTAGGACGGGAAGCTCCTACGAGCAGTACTTC. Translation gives CASARTGSSYEQYF. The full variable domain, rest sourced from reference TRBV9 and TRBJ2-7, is DSGVTQTPKHLITATGQRVTLRCSPRSGDLSVYWYQQSLDQGLQFLIQYYNGEERAKGNILERFSAQQFPDLHSELNLSSLELGDSALYFCASARTGSSYEQYFGPGTRLTVT.

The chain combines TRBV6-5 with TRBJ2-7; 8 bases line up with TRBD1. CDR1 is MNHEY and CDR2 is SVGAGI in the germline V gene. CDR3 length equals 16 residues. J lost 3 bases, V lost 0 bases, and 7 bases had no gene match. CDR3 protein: CASSYSRGQGYYEQYF. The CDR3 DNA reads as TGTGCCAGCAGTTACTCACGCGGACAGGGATACTACGAGCAGTACTTC.